These 28 T cell receptor beta chains were sequenced from one sample in a study of TIL therapy for anti-PD-1-resistant metastatic lung cancer. Described time point: pre-treatment sample, taken before nivolumab and TIL therapy. The libraries were made with immunoSEQ v3. Method: immunoSEQ multiplex PCR; TCRdb's copy keeps in-frame clones and lacks some. The sample shows 60,000 or so clones, under 75% of them seen only once. The material was blood, obtained at baseline. All receptors come from a person aged 25-85 years with non-small cell lung cancer.

This rearrangement joins TRBV5-6 to TRBJ2-6; D is unresolved. Per germline, CDR1 SGHDT and CDR2 YYEEEE. The CDR3 is made up of 12 amino acids. V gave up 9 bases and J gave up 1 base, with 5 bases separating them. The CDR3 here is CATTSGANVLTF. As DNA, the CDR3 is TGTGCCACCACGTCTGGGGCCAACGTCCTGACTTTC.

This clone was seen a handful of times. The V and J genes are TRBV2 and TRBJ2-1; 10 bases agree with TRBD2. The J segment lost 6 bases and the V segment lost 9 bases, leaving 11 bases of the junction unmatched. The CDR3 loop spans 15 amino acids. Germline V gene data show CDR1 as SNHLY and CDR2 as FYNNEI. CDR3 coding DNA: TGTGCCAGTCCCCGAGGTTCTAGCGGGAGCAATGAGCAGTTCTTC. It encodes CASPRGSSGSNEQFF.

This clone was seen a handful of times. The chain carries TRBV4-1 and TRBJ1-3; D not certain. Per the germline V gene, CDR1 is MGHRA and CDR2 is YSYEKL. The CDR3 contains 15 residues. V was clipped by 1 base and J by 0 bases, with 7 bases between them. The CDR3 protein is CASSQVRVSGNTIYF. Here the CDR3 DNA reads TGCGCCAGCAGCCAAGTTCGGGTCTCTGGAAACACCATATATTTT.

This chain links TRBV5-1 with TRBJ1-2; no clear D. V was trimmed by 4 bases and J by 5 bases, leaving 3 bases between them. Germline CDR1 SGHRS, CDR2 YFSETQ. The CDR3 runs to 10 residues. This chain's CDR3 is CASSQYGYTF. The DNA of the CDR3 is TGCGCCAGCAGCCAGTATGGCTACACCTTC. The full variable domain, completed using reference TRBV5-1 and TRBJ1-2, is KAGVTQTPRYLIKTRGQQVTLSCSPISGHRSVSWYQQTPGQGLQFLFEYFSETQRNKGNFPGRFSGRQFSNSRSEMNVSTLELGDSALYLCASSQYGYTFGSGTRLTVV.

The V call is TRBV5-1, the J call TRBJ2-4, with a tentative D call TRBD1 (5 bases). The CDR3 is 16 amino acids. CDR1 is SGHRS, CDR2 YFSETQ, per germline. V was trimmed by 1 base and J by 5 bases, leaving 16 bases between them. CDR3 in DNA: TGCGCCAGCAGCTTGTGGCTAGGGGAAGGGGAAAACATTCAGTACTTC. Its translation is CASSLWLGEGENIQYF. The full variable domain, in which reference TRBV5-1 and TRBJ2-4 provide the parts outside the CDR3, is KAGVTQTPRYLIKTRGQQVTLSCSPISGHRSVSWYQQTPGQGLQFLFEYFSETQRNKGNFPGRFSGRQFSNSRSEMNVSTLELGDSALYLCASSLWLGEGENIQYFGAGTRLSVL.

This clone was observed a few times. The chain employs TRBV5-1 and TRBJ1-1, with D possibly matching TRBD1 (5 bases). Trimming removed 2 bases from V and 1 base from J, with 6 bases in between. There are 13 residues in the CDR3. Looked up from germline, CDR1 is SGHRS and CDR2 is YFSETQ. The CDR3 DNA reads as TGCGCCAGCAGCTTAGACAGGAACACTGAAGCTTTCTTT. As protein: CASSLDRNTEAFF.

The J gene is TRBJ2-7, the V gene TRBV27; 9 nucleotides match TRBD1. Germline V gene sequence: CDR1 MNHEY, CDR2 SMNVEV (reference sequence). CDR3 length: 15 amino acids. Trimming at V came to 5 bases and at J to 4 bases, leaving 9 bases not matched to a gene. The CDR3 spells CASSPAPGQGYEQYF. The CDR3 nucleotides read TGTGCCAGCAGTCCCGCCCCGGGACAGGGATACGAGCAGTACTTC.

CDR3 sequence (DNA): TGTGCCAGCAGCTTAGAAGGCAGACAGCCCCAGCATTTT. Amino acids: CASSLEGRQPQHF. V gene TRBV11-2 combines with J gene TRBJ1-5; no firm D call. The CDR3 is made up of 13 amino acids. The germline V and J ends were trimmed by 0 bases and 7 bases, with 7 bases remaining between them. Germline V gives CDR1 SGHAT, CDR2 FQNNGV.

This chain connects TRBV6-1 to TRBJ2-3; no definite D call. The germline V and J ends were trimmed by 3 bases and 2 bases, with 9 bases remaining between them. Per germline, CDR1 MNHNS and CDR2 SASEGT. CDR3 size: 14 residues. The CDR3 spells CASSEYGVTDTQYF. CDR3 DNA: TGTGCCAGCAGTGAGTATGGGGTCACAGATACGCAGTATTTT.

The V call is TRBV11-3, the J call TRBJ1-1; no clear D. Germline V gives CDR1 SGHNT, CDR2 YENEEA. Trimming pared 1 base from V and 2 bases from J, leaving 5 bases between. This CDR3 is 13 amino acids long. The DNA of the CDR3 is TGTGCCAGCAGCTTAGTCCCAAACACTGAAGCTTTCTTT. Translation: CASSLVPNTEAFF.

The chain recombines TRBV7-9 with TRBJ2-5, with 8 bases aligning to TRBD2. Germline V gives CDR1 SEHNR, CDR2 FQNEAQ (reference sequence). The J segment lost 5 bases and the V segment lost 0 bases, leaving 5 bases of the junction unmatched. This CDR3 comprises 15 residues. The CDR3 here is CASSLAGASGETQYF. CDR3 coding DNA: TGTGCCAGCAGCTTAGCGGGGGCTAGCGGGGAGACCCAGTACTTC.

This sequence joins TRBV2 and TRBJ2-7; 9 nucleotides match TRBD1. CDR3 length: 13 amino acids. The V and J ends lost 8 bases and 7 bases, in that order; junction bases with no gene match: 9. Germline-derived CDR1 and CDR2 are SNHLY and FYNNEI. The CDR3 is CASSVGTGREQYF. In DNA, the CDR3 is TGTGCCAGCTCTGTGGGGACAGGGAGAGAGCAGTACTTC.

The chain is built from TRBV5-5 and TRBJ2-7; D is uncertain. Germline V gives CDR1 SGHKS, CDR2 YYEKEE (reference sequence). The germline V and J ends were trimmed by 3 bases and 0 bases, with 10 bases remaining between them. There are 14 residues in the CDR3. CDR3 DNA: TGTGCCAGCAGCTACCACGGAAGCTCCTACGAGCAGTACTTC. Translation: CASSYHGSSYEQYF.

Written as DNA, the CDR3 is TGTGCCATCAGTGAGTGGGGACGGACGAACACTGAAGCTTTCTTT. Its protein product is CAISEWGRTNTEAFF. The chain joins TRBV10-3 to TRBJ1-1; D might be TRBD1 (5 bases). This CDR3 has 15 residues. Trimming removed 1 base at V and 1 base at J, with 10 bases between. CDR1 ENHRY and CDR2 SYGVKD come from the germline V gene.

This chain links TRBV2 with TRBJ1-5, with 8 bases aligning to TRBD1. The V gene end was trimmed by 6 bases and the J gene end by 2 bases; junction bases not matched to a gene: 0. The CDR3 length is 13 residues. Germline loops: CDR1 SNHLY, CDR2 FYNNEI. In DNA form, the CDR3 reads TGTGCCAGCAGGGGACAGGGCAATCAGCCCCAGCATTTT. This encodes CASRGQGNQPQHF.

The CDR3 bases are TGTGCCAGCAGTTACTCTGGGGGGCCACCCTACGAGCAGTACTTC. It specifies CASSYSGGPPYEQYF. The rearrangement uses TRBV6-5 and TRBJ2-7; D tentatively reads TRBD1 or TRBD2 (6 bases each). The V and J ends lost 0 bases and 2 bases respectively, with 11 bases between them. The germline V gene has CDR1 MNHEY and CDR2 SVGAGI. CDR3 length: 15 amino acids.

This clone was seen once. This sequence joins TRBV30 and TRBJ1-3, with unresolved D. V was trimmed by 2 bases and J by 0 bases, leaving 11 bases between them. The CDR3 runs to 15 residues. Germline CDR1 is GTSNPN and CDR2 is SVGIG (reference sequence). The CDR3 reads CAWSRSKASGNTIYF. The CDR3 coding sequence is TGTGCCTGGAGTCGATCAAAGGCCTCTGGAAACACCATATATTTT.

This clone was observed a handful of times. V is TRBV6-6 and J is TRBJ1-5; D is possibly TRBD1 (5 bases). The length of the CDR3 is 13 residues. CDR1 is MNHNY, CDR2 SVGAGI, per germline (reference sequence). Trimming left V 5 bases short and J 12 bases short, with 17 bases between. The CDR3 nucleotides read TGTGCCAGCAGTGTTAACCGAAACGGGGGCCAGCATTTT. Its translation is CASSVNRNGGQHF.

The J gene is TRBJ1-5, the V gene TRBV7-9; the D is unclear. The germline V gene has CDR1 SEHNR and CDR2 FQNEAQ (reference sequence). Trimming removed 5 bases at V and 0 bases at J, with 8 bases between. The CDR3 has 14 amino acids. The CDR3 DNA reads TGTGCCAGCAGCCAGAGAGATAGCAATCAGCCCCAGCATTTT. Its translation: CASSQRDSNQPQHF. Full variable domain (remainder filled in from reference TRBV7-9 and TRBJ1-5): DTGVSQNPRHKITKRGQNVTFRCDPISEHNRLYWYRQTLGQGPEFLTYFQNEAQLEKSRLLSDRFSAERPKGSFSTLEIQRTEQGDSAMYLCASSQRDSNQPQHFGDGTRLSIL.

The V gene is TRBV2, the J gene TRBJ2-1, with 12 bases lining up with TRBD2. This CDR3 is built from 17 residues. The germline CDR1 and CDR2 sequences are SNHLY and FYNNEI. V lost 6 bases, J lost 8 bases, and 14 bases stayed unmatched. Written as DNA, the CDR3 is TGTGCCAGCAGGGAGCGACTAGCGGGAGAGAAAATATATGAGCAGTTCTTC. Translation gives CASRERLAGEKIYEQFF.

The rearrangement joins TRBV6-1 to TRBJ1-5, with D unresolved. V was trimmed by 4 bases and J by 2 bases, leaving 12 bases between them. The germline V gene has CDR1 MNHNS and CDR2 SASEGT. CDR3 size: 15 residues. The CDR3 DNA reads TGTGCCAGCAGTGTCAGGTCGAGCGGCAATCAGCCCCAGCATTTT. It yields the protein CASSVRSSGNQPQHF.

This clone was observed a handful of times. The V call is TRBV27, the J call TRBJ2-7; TRBD2 agrees at 9 bases. After removal of 4 bases from V and 3 bases from J, the junction contained 7 bases not matched to a gene. Germline loops: CDR1 MNHEY, CDR2 SMNVEV (reference sequence). This CDR3 has 15 amino acids. The CDR3 sequence is CASSSSGAAYYEQYF. DNA for the CDR3: TGTGCCAGCAGTTCTAGCGGGGCCGCATACTACGAGCAGTACTTC.

This chain connects TRBV2 to TRBJ1-1; TRBD1 is a possible D gene (5 bases). This CDR3 region has 13 residues. Per the germline V gene, CDR1 is SNHLY and CDR2 is FYNNEI. Trimming removed 6 bases at V and 1 base at J, with 9 bases between. The CDR3 DNA is TGTGCCAGCAGGAGAGACAGGAACACTGAAGCTTTCTTT. This translates into CASRRDRNTEAFF. The complete variable domain, with remaining parts taken from reference TRBV2 and TRBJ1-1, reads EPEVTQTPSHQVTQMGQEVILRCVPISNHLYFYWYRQILGQKVEFLVSFYNNEISEKSEIFDDQFSVERPDGSNFTLKIRSTKLEDSAMYFCASRRDRNTEAFFGQGTRLTVV.

CDR3 protein: CASSLWGTGYGYTF. CDR3 nucleotide sequence: TGTGCCAGCAGTTTATGGGGGACAGGTTATGGCTACACCTTC. The genes are TRBV28 and TRBJ1-2, with 8 bases identical to TRBD1. Germline CDR1 and CDR2: MDHEN and SYDVKM. The CDR3 contains 14 residues. V dropped 0 bases and J dropped 5; count of bases not matched to a gene: 2.

This chain links TRBV9 with TRBJ2-1, with 7 bases lining up with TRBD1. CDR1 and CDR2 (germline): SGDLS, YYNGEE. The V and J ends lost 0 bases and 4 bases, in that order; junction bases with no gene match: 4. This CDR3 has 15 residues. The CDR3 loop reads CASSVVSRGYNEQFF. The CDR3 DNA follows: TGTGCCAGCAGCGTAGTTTCCAGGGGGTACAATGAGCAGTTCTTC.

This rearrangement joins TRBV18 to TRBJ1-1; the D is unclear. Trimming removed 0 bases at V and 6 bases at J, with 5 bases between. The CDR3 is 12 residues long. CDR1 is KGHSH, CDR2 LQKENI, per germline. The CDR3 DNA reads as TGTGCCAGCTCACCACCTTTGGCTGAAGCTTTCTTT. The encoded protein is CASSPPLAEAFF.

V usage is TRBV10-3 and J usage is TRBJ2-5, with a possible D match to TRBD2 (6 bases). This CDR3 comprises 12 residues. The germline V and J ends were trimmed by 7 bases and 9 bases, with 15 bases remaining between them. Germline V gene data show CDR1 as ENHRY and CDR2 as SYGVKD. CDR3 DNA sequence: TGTGCCATCAAAGGGACTTCTAGTCCCCAGTACTTC. It translates to CAIKGTSSPQYF.

The chain uses TRBV28 and TRBJ2-1, with 7 nucleotides matching TRBD2. V lost 4 bases and J lost 0; bases outside the gene matches: 12. Germline assignment: CDR1 MDHEN and CDR2 SYDVKM. The CDR3 consists of 18 residues. The CDR3 sequence is CASSSLLGRGSSYNEQFF. For the CDR3, the DNA is TGTGCCAGCAGTTCTCTCCTTGGGAGGGGTAGCTCCTACAATGAGCAGTTCTTC.